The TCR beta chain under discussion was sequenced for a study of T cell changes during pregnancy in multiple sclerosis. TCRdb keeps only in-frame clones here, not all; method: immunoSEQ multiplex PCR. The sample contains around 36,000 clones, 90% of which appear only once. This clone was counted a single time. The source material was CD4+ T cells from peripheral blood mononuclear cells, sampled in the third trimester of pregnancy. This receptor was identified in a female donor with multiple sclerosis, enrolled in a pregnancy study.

The CDR3 here is CASSRVGRLYSNQPQHF. The CDR3 DNA follows: TGTGCCAGTAGTAGAGTGGGCAGACTATATAGCAATCAGCCCCAGCATTTT. V and J are TRBV19 and TRBJ1-5; unclear D gene. The CDR3 contains 17 residues. Germline assignment: CDR1 LNHDA and CDR2 SQIVND (reference sequence). The V end was cut by 4 bases, the J end by 0 bases, with 16 bases between.